The 3 T cell receptor beta chains below all came from one sample that was sequenced in a study of cytomegalovirus exposure and HLA in healthy donors. Primers included in the PCR were 60 Vbeta and 13 Jbeta primers. Method: immunoSEQ multiplex PCR; TCRdb's copy keeps in-frame clones and lacks some. This table has more than 65,000 clones, roughly four fifths appearing once. What was sequenced was PBMCs. These receptors came from a woman between 55 and 75 years old in good health and CMV-seropositive.

This clone was seen repeatedly, ten times or more. The V gene is TRBV19, the J gene TRBJ2-6, with TRBD2 identical over 9 bases. This CDR3 contains 19 residues. With V trimmed by 6 bases and J by 1 base, 13 bases remained unmatched. Germline CDR1 and CDR2: LNHDA and SQIVND (reference sequence). In DNA form, the CDR3 reads TGTGCCAGTAGCTTAACCCCCGGCGGGGGGGCTTCTGGGGCCAACGTCCTGACTTTC. Translation: CASSLTPGGGASGANVLTF.

CDR3 sequence (DNA): TGTGCCAGCAGTCAGGGTGGTCAGCCCCAGCATTTT. As protein: CASSQGGQPQHF. The V and J genes are TRBV7-6 and TRBJ1-5, with a weak D call TRBD1 (5 bases). Germline V gene data show CDR1 as SGHVS and CDR2 as FNYEAQ. The CDR3 is 12 residues long. V was cut by 6 bases and J by 6 bases, with 9 bases left in between.

The rearrangement uses TRBV5-4 and TRBJ2-6; 9 nucleotides align to TRBD1. The CDR3 totals 17 residues. Trimming took 3 bases from V and 2 from J; bases not matched to a gene: 6. In germline, CDR1 is SGHNT, CDR2 YYREEE (reference sequence). In DNA form, the CDR3 reads TGTGCCAGCAGCTGGGGACAGGGATCAGCTGGGGCCAACGTCCTGACTTTC. It specifies CASSWGQGSAGANVLTF.